The following is a T cell receptor beta chain sequence with its context. Its antigen remains unknown. The identical CDR3 is also encoded by other nucleotide sequences in the sample. CDR3 length equals 13 residues. Trimming left V 1 base short and J 5 bases short, with 8 bases between. Germline CDR1 is LGHNA and CDR2 is YSLEER. The CD4+ fraction was divided into a CD45RA+ naive subset and a CD45RA-negative memory subset. Assay: immunoSEQ multiplex PCR; the TCRdb copy retains only in-frame clones and omits some. The sample records 2 million or so clones, roughly 96% being singletons. The sample comes from a study of shared clonotypes between healthy human individuals. Across the whole study: A donor's plate count was three for CD4 naive and three for CD4 memory; CD8 naive had two and CD8 memory one.

Broader study findings: A generally larger estimated richness was seen in naive subsets than in memory subsets. It was the non-shared clonotypes that had lower generation probabilities than clonotypes shared by all four donors.

This receptor was identified in a man between 18 and 35 years old in good health. Sequenced material: naive CD4+ T cells sorted from blood. This sample's subset: CD45RA+ positively selected. J is TRBJ1-1 and V is TRBV4-3, with D unclear. The CDR3 sequence is CASSQVVGTEAFF. The CDR3 bases are TGCGCCAGCAGCCAAGTAGTTGGAACTGAAGCTTTCTTT.